This T cell receptor beta chain originates from a study of blood T cell repertoires in COVID-19. Across the whole study: From T cells, B-cell-depleted T cells, or PBMCs came the material, which was cDNA or gDNA.

Trimming at V came to 2 bases and at J to 5 bases, leaving 12 bases not matched to a gene. The CDR3 sequence is 17 residues long. Germline V CDR1 and CDR2: SGHNT, YENEEA. Original data processing: Estimation of nucleated cell counts relied on the amplification of reference gene primers. Some clones are missing from TCRdb's copy, which holds only in-frame ones; the method was immunoSEQ multiplex PCR. V and J calls and clone size are given by that table; D and trimming were obtained from the DNA. The sample includes about 140,000 clones, over 60% of them seen just once. Sequencing used peripheral blood. This TCR was recovered from a woman aged 45-60 years with active or convalescent COVID-19. The genes are TRBV11-3 and TRBJ1-1, with 9 positions matching TRBD1. The CDR3 DNA is TGTGCCAGCAGCTTACTTGGACAGGGGAGGTTGGGTACTGAAGCTTTCTTT. It yields the protein CASSLLGQGRLGTEAFF.